The clone carrying this TCR beta chain was recorded many times. The antigen remains undetermined. CDR1 and CDR2 (germline): LNHDA, SQIVND (reference sequence). Trimming took 5 bases from V and 3 from J; bases not matched to a gene: 10. The CDR3 extends over 16 amino acids. The entry originates in a study of metastatic and nonmetastatic thyroid tumors. Whole-study findings and limits: Significantly higher TCR beta diversity was reportedly seen in malignant thyroid tumors than benign nodules, in blood and tumor.

In the original processing: The study's classifier, a distant-metastasis tool for papillary thyroid cancer, was built using CDR3 differences across clinicopathological groups. TCRdb redid the clone calls on the PCR reads using MiXCR. In this record, the V and J calls reflect TCRdb's handling and not the investigators' own analysis. The sample contains tens of thousands of clones, under 20% of which appear only once. No treatment of any kind had been given to any patient before thyroid surgery. The sample taken for sequencing was blood. The J gene is TRBJ2-3, the V gene TRBV19; 8 bases match TRBD2. This receptor was obtained from a female donor with papillary thyroid cancer or a benign thyroid nodule (not recorded which). Some clones in this sample may be carry-over from other donors' samples. In DNA, the CDR3 is TGTGCCAGTAGTCTGAAAAGCGGGAGTTGGACAGATACGCAGTATTTT. Translated, it gives CASSLKSGSWTDTQYF.